The 7 T cell receptor beta chains reported below all come from one sample, sequenced in a study of T-cell memory formation after mild COVID-19. One entry per CDR3 protein results from TCRdb running MiXCR on the 5' RACE reads. The profile covers roughly 300,000 distinct CDR3 sequences, with 7.5% to 9.5% appearing a single time and 20% to 25% taken by the ten largest. Sequenced sample: PBMCs or a T cell subset sorted from them (not recorded which). The source is a man aged 18 to 29 who had mild COVID-19 (a few samples of this study predate the infection). Cell type and time point are not known.

The chain recombines TRBV12-3 or TRBV12-4 with TRBJ2-1; the D gene is possibly TRBD2 (7 bases). Between the trimmed V and J ends, which lost 4 bases and 7 bases, there was a span of 17 bases. This CDR3 has 15 residues. The CDR3 DNA reads TGTGCCAGCAGTTCGGGGGGCTTGGGAGTGAATGAGCAGTTCTTC. Translating it yields CASSSGGLGVNEQFF.

This chain connects TRBV9 to TRBJ2-1; D is uncertain. The length of the CDR3 is 15 residues. V was trimmed by 1 base and J by 2 bases, leaving 10 bases between them. CDR1 is SGDLS and CDR2 is YYNGEE in the germline V gene. This chain's CDR3 is CASSVTDSPYNEQFF. The CDR3 nucleotides read TGTGCCAGCAGCGTAACGGATTCCCCCTACAATGAGCAGTTCTTC.

This clonotype came up a few times. The chain is built from TRBV7-2 and TRBJ2-5; no firm D call. V dropped 4 bases and J dropped 1 base, with 7 bases sitting between them. The CDR3 runs 13 residues. Germline assignment: CDR1 SGHTA and CDR2 FQGNSA. The CDR3 loop reads CASSSYSQETQYF. The CDR3 DNA sequence: TGTGCCAGCAGCTCTTACAGCCAAGAGACCCAGTACTTC.

V is TRBV29-1 and J is TRBJ1-1, with D possibly being TRBD1 (6 bases). Trimming cost V 5 bases and J 0 bases, with 10 bases left between them. The CDR3 length is 13 residues. Per the germline V gene, CDR1 is SQVTM and CDR2 is ANQGSEA. In DNA form, the CDR3 reads TGCAGCGTTATGGGGGGCGTGAACACTGAAGCTTTCTTT. This encodes CSVMGGVNTEAFF.

This clonotype has at least ten counts. V is TRBV30 and J is TRBJ2-7; D is ambiguous. Per germline, CDR1 GTSNPN and CDR2 SVGIG (reference sequence). Trimming cost V 0 bases and J 0 bases, with 3 bases left between them. CDR3 length: 12 amino acids. DNA for the CDR3: TGTGCCTGGAGTGTCAGCTCCTACGAGCAGTACTTC. It is translated as CAWSVSSYEQYF.

This clonotype was seen many times. The genes are TRBV5-1 and TRBJ2-1; D possibly corresponds to TRBD2 (6 bases). Looked up from germline, CDR1 is SGHRS and CDR2 is YFSETQ. The CDR3 is 16 amino acids. The V end lost 2 bases, the J end lost 9 bases, and 21 bases lay between the germline ends. CDR3 in amino acids: CASSFSSTPVGGEQFF. The CDR3 DNA reads as TGCGCCAGCAGCTTCTCCTCTACCCCGGTCGGGGGTGAGCAGTTCTTC.

The sample holds a few counts of this clonotype. V and J are TRBV5-1 and TRBJ2-1, with TRBD2 identical over 11 bases. Unmatched junction bases numbered 4, after V lost 4 bases and J lost 4 bases. CDR1 is SGHRS, CDR2 YFSETQ, per germline. The length of the CDR3 is 15 residues. CDR3 loop: CASSRGLAEYNEQFF. In nucleotides, the CDR3 is TGCGCCAGCAGCAGGGGACTAGCGGAGTACAATGAGCAGTTCTTC.